This T cell receptor (beta chain) derives from a study of blood T cells in healthy people across ages. With 6 bases removed from V and 2 bases from J, the gap between germline ends came to 17 bases. The CDR3 contains 14 residues. Germline lookup yields CDR1 DFQATT and CDR2 SNEGSKA (reference sequence). A sample-barcoded 5' primer and a J-beta primer mix were used in a second PCR of roughly 6 to 12 cycles. TCRdb re-called the 5' RACE reads through MiXCR, storing one row per CDR3 protein. The data show about a million distinct CDR3 sequences, with approximately 49% seen just once and 13% held by the top ten.

The chain is built from TRBV20-1 and TRBJ2-7; D uncertain. The source material was blood. The TCR comes from a man under 40 in good health. The CDR3 spells CSAADPTLTYEQYF. CDR3 nucleotides: TGCAGTGCGGCAGACCCAACCCTAACCTACGAGCAGTACTTC.